This is a list of T cell receptor beta chains from one sample in a study of chemoradiotherapy in HPV16-positive cancers. Sequencing used immunoSEQ multiplex PCR; TCRdb keeps in-frame clones, though not all of them. Here the sample spans fewer than 70,000 clones, more than 75% being singletons. The sample here was blood, taken from a patient who underwent chemoradiotherapy. The source of these receptors is a human donor with HPV-associated anogenital cancer. The CDR3 runs from the conserved cysteine through the conserved F or W. A D gene is named only where the DNA matches it firmly. Some rows have no size entry. The others give once, few or many, or a class for an expanded clone.

>TRBJ2-3|-|TRBD1|TRBV19|14
CASRGTGQGDTQYF
TGTGCCAGTAGGGGGACAGGGCAAGGAGATACGCAGTATTTT
>TRBJ1-5|once|-|TRBV7-2|13
CASSLGDLQPQHF
TGTGCCAGCAGCTTAGGCGACCTTCAGCCCCAGCATTTT
>TRBJ2-3|-|TRBD1|TRBV23-1|13
CASSQPTGAPQYF
TGCGCCAGCAGTCAACCAACAGGGGCCCCGCAGTATTTT
>TRBJ1-2|-|TRBD1|TRBV10-3|13
CAISPGQEGGYTF
TGTGCCATCAGCCCGGGACAGGAAGGTGGCTACACCTTC
>TRBJ2-1|-|-|TRBV5-4|13
CASSLRTDNEQFF
TGTGCCAGCAGCTTGAGGACGGACAATGAGCAGTTCTTC
>TRBJ2-7|-|TRBD1|TRBV5-1|15
CASSLVSGGSNEQYF
TGCGCCAGCAGCTTGGTATCAGGGGGTTCCAACGAGCAGTACTTC
>TRBJ2-2|-|TRBD1|TRBV9|15
CASSASGQDTGELFF
TGTGCCAGCAGCGCATCCGGACAGGACACCGGGGAGCTGTTTTTT
>TRBJ2-3|-|-|TRBV25-1|15
CASSEWGDSTDTQYF
TGTGCCAGCAGTGAATGGGGAGATAGCACAGATACGCAGTATTTT
>TRBJ2-3|once|-|TRBV7-8|14
CASSFSRITDTQYF
TGTGCCAGCAGCTTCTCCAGGATCACAGATACGCAGTATTTT
>TRBJ1-6|-|-|TRBV4-3|17
CASSHSLAGAANSPLHF
TGCGCCAGCAGCCATTCATTGGCAGGCGCTGCTAATTCACCCCTCCACTTT
>TRBJ1-1|-|-|TRBV9|14
CASSAIPLNTEAFF
TGTGCCAGCAGCGCAATCCCTCTGAACACTGAAGCTTTCTTT
>TRBJ1-1|-|TRBD1|TRBV18|14
CASSPPTGGGVAFF
TGTGCCAGCTCACCACCGACAGGGGGAGGAGTAGCTTTCTTT
>TRBJ2-7|once|TRBD1|TRBV4-3|16
CASSKGTGEVAYEQYF
TGCGCCAGCAGCAAGGGGACAGGGGAGGTTGCCTACGAGCAGTACTTC
>TRBJ2-5|-|TRBD2|TRBV7-2|16
CASSFSLAGGEETQYF
TGTGCCAGCAGCTTTAGTCTAGCGGGAGGGGAGGAGACCCAGTACTTC
>TRBJ2-1|-|-|TRBV18|12
CASSPDYNEQFF
TGTGCCAGCTCACCAGACTACAATGAGCAGTTCTTC
>TRBJ2-5|-|-|TRBV5-4|14
CASSLPGHQETQYF
TGTGCCAGCAGCTTGCCGGGGCACCAAGAGACCCAGTACTTC
>TRBJ2-6|-|-|TRBV4-3|13
CASSHGNFNVLTF
TGCGCCAGCAGCCACGGGAACTTCAACGTCCTGACTTTC
>TRBJ1-5|-|-|TRBV30|15
CAWSGGTYSNQPQHF
TGTGCCTGGAGTGGTGGGACCTATAGCAATCAGCCCCAGCATTTT
>TRBJ2-7|-|-|TRBV7-2|14
CASSLGRQLYEQYF
TGTGCCAGCAGCTTAGGGCGACAGCTCTACGAGCAGTACTTC
>TRBJ2-1|-|-|TRBV7-2|15
CASSPPGALYNEQFF
TGTGCCAGCAGCCCGCCTGGGGCCCTATACAATGAGCAGTTCTTC
>TRBJ2-3|-|TRBD2|TRBV5-6|16
CASSFTLAGGPDTQYF
TGTGCCAGCAGCTTTACTCTAGCGGGAGGGCCAGATACGCAGTATTTT
>TRBJ1-1|-|-|TRBV6-5|15
CASSRGQYRDTEAFF
TGTGCCAGCAGTCGAGGACAGTACAGGGACACTGAAGCTTTCTTT
>TRBJ1-2|-|-|TRBV6-5|16
CASSYSLGTAGYGYTF
TGTGCCAGCAGTTACTCTCTGGGCACCGCCGGCTATGGCTACACCTTC
>TRBJ2-1|-|TRBD2|TRBV9|11
CATRTSVEQFF
TGTGCCACCCGGACTAGCGTTGAGCAGTTCTTC
>TRBJ2-3|-|TRBD2|TRBV27|17
CASRKLAGGPLGDTQYF
TGTGCCAGCAGGAAACTAGCGGGAGGGCCTTTAGGAGATACGCAGTATTTT
>TRBJ2-2|once|-|TRBV6-6|15
CASSRLLADTGELFF
TGTGCCAGCAGCCGCCTCCTAGCCGACACCGGGGAGCTGTTTTTT
>TRBJ1-4|-|-|TRBV5-4|16
CASSSGRGGGDEKLFF
TGTGCCAGCAGCTCTGGACGCGGGGGGGGCGATGAAAAACTGTTTTTT
>TRBJ2-7|-|TRBD1|TRBV30|14
CAWSLGTGSYEQYF
TGTGCCTGGAGTCTCGGGACAGGGAGCTACGAGCAGTACTTC
>TRBJ2-7|-|-|TRBV6-5|13
CASSYVRGYEQYF
TGTGCCAGCAGTTACGTTCGGGGGTACGAGCAGTACTTC
>TRBJ2-5|-|TRBD2|TRBV6-5|12
CASSSGGAAQYF
TGTGCCAGCAGTTCGGGGGGGGCGGCCCAGTACTTC
>TRBJ2-7|-|-|TRBV9|13
CASSVVPVGEQYF
TGTGCCAGCAGCGTAGTGCCCGTCGGCGAGCAGTACTTC
>TRBJ2-7|once|-|TRBV6-6|11
CASSRRHEQYF
TGTGCCAGCAGTCGTCGGCACGAGCAGTACTTC
>TRBJ2-1|-|TRBD1|TRBV4-1|14
CASSQRGQADEQFF
TGCGCCAGCAGCCAAAGGGGACAGGCGGATGAGCAGTTCTTC
>TRBJ1-1|-|TRBD1|TRBV7-9|15
CASSLRQGVGTEAFF
TGTGCCAGCAGCTTACGACAGGGGGTAGGGACTGAAGCTTTCTTT
>TRBJ1-6|-|-|TRBV5-4|14
CASSSVGVNSPLHF
TGTGCCAGCAGCTCTGTCGGGGTTAATTCACCCCTCCACTTT
>TRBJ1-5|-|TRBD1|TRBV7-9|19
CASSLVGRQGALGNQPQHF
TGTGCCAGCAGCTTAGTAGGCAGGCAGGGGGCGTTGGGCAATCAGCCCCAGCATTTT